Following are 19 T cell receptor beta chains from one sample sequenced in a study of shared clonotypes between healthy human individuals. This table comes from immunoSEQ multiplex PCR, and its TCRdb copy is limited to in-frame clones, with some not included. Of roughly 2.4 million clones in the sample, approximately 94% were seen once. Sequencing was performed on naive CD4+ T cells sorted from blood. Subset defined: CD45RA+ positively selected. The origin of the receptors is a man between 18 and 29 years old in good health.

The chain has TRBV6-5 and TRBJ1-1; 9 nucleotides align to TRBD1. CDR1 is MNHEY and CDR2 is SVGAGI in the germline V gene. The trim removed 6 bases at V and 10 bases at J, leaving 3 bases unmatched. The CDR3 totals 11 residues. Written as DNA, the CDR3 is TGTGCCAGCAGCACAGGGGGCCCAGCTTTCTTT. Translating it yields CASSTGGPAFF.

V is TRBV27 and J is TRBJ1-1; perhaps TRBD1 as D (5 bases). V was shortened by 7 bases and J by 1 base, with 10 bases between the two germline ends. The CDR3 loop spans 13 amino acids. Looked up from germline, CDR1 is MNHEY and CDR2 is SMNVEV (reference sequence). The CDR3 DNA reads as TGTGCCAGCAAATACGGGGGGAACACTGAAGCTTTCTTT. Its translation: CASKYGGNTEAFF.

J is TRBJ2-5 and V is TRBV12-5; TRBD1 is a possible D gene (7 bases). CDR1 LGHNT and CDR2 FRNRAP come from the germline V gene. The CDR3 sequence is 15 residues long. Trimming left V 1 base short and J 4 bases short, with 13 bases between. Here the CDR3 reads CASGLGRQGGETQYF. CDR3 DNA sequence: TGTGCTAGTGGTTTGGGAAGACAGGGAGGAGAGACCCAGTACTTC. The full variable domain, with the rest looked up from reference TRBV12-5 and TRBJ2-5, is DARVTQTPRHKVTEMGQEVTMRCQPILGHNTVFWYRQTMMQGLELLAYFRNRAPLDDSGMPKDRFSAEMPDATLATLKIQPSEPRDSAVYFCASGLGRQGGETQYFGPGTRLLVL.

V usage is TRBV28 and J usage is TRBJ1-3; possible D gene TRBD1, 5 bases. Trimming shortened V by 5 bases and J by 8 bases, and 16 bases separated the two germline ends. CDR1 MDHEN and CDR2 SYDVKM come from the germline V gene. The CDR3 runs to 14 residues. CDR3 protein: CASSEAGRKDTIYF. The CDR3 region has the DNA TGTGCCAGCAGTGAGGCAGGGAGGAAGGACACCATATATTTT.

The rearrangement joins TRBV9 to TRBJ2-7; D is undetermined. The CDR3 sequence is 15 residues long. CDR1 is SGDLS and CDR2 is YYNGEE in the germline V gene. Trimming shortened V by 3 bases and J by 5 bases, and 18 bases separated the two germline ends. The CDR3 bases are TGTGCCAGCAGCGCCGACCCTGGAAAACCGAACGAGCAGTACTTC. It encodes CASSADPGKPNEQYF.

The gene calls are TRBV6-1 and TRBJ1-1; 8 positions agree with TRBD1. Germline V gene lookup returns CDR1 MNHNS and CDR2 SASEGT. This CDR3 region has 13 residues. The trim removed 3 bases at V and 7 bases at J, leaving 4 bases unmatched. CDR3 DNA: TGTGCCAGCAGTGACGGACAGGGACTTGAAGCTTTCTTT. Amino acid sequence: CASSDGQGLEAFF.

The genes are TRBV9 and TRBJ2-5; D gene uncertain. The CDR3 spans 16 residues. The V end was cut by 0 bases, the J end by 2 bases, with 14 bases between. The germline V gene encodes CDR1 SGDLS and CDR2 YYNGEE. Written as DNA, the CDR3 is TGTGCCAGCAGCGTAGCTGCCCGGGCGAGGCAAGAGACCCAGTACTTC. It yields the protein CASSVAARARQETQYF.

The chain joins TRBV18 to TRBJ2-3; 15 nucleotides line up with TRBD2. CDR1 is KGHSH, CDR2 LQKENI, per germline. V shed 2 bases and J 1 base; nucleotides not matched to a gene: 4. The CDR3 sequence is 18 residues long. In nucleotides, the CDR3 is TGTGCCAGCTCACCAGGACTAGCGGGAGGGCCGGGCACAGATACGCAGTATTTT. Protein: CASSPGLAGGPGTDTQYF.

The chain recombines TRBV27 with TRBJ2-5, with TRBD1 identical over 8 bases. The V segment lost 1 base and the J segment 7 bases; nucleotides outside the gene matches: 8. This CDR3 has 15 amino acids. Germline CDR1 MNHEY, CDR2 SMNVEV (reference sequence). This CDR3 is CASSLFRDRGWTQYF. The CDR3 bases are TGTGCCAGCAGTTTATTCCGAGACAGGGGATGGACCCAGTACTTC.

This clone came up once. This chain links TRBV2 with TRBJ1-2; D not resolved. Trimming shortened V by 5 bases and J by 5 bases, and 12 bases separated the two germline ends. CDR3 length: 13 amino acids. Germline V gives CDR1 SNHLY, CDR2 FYNNEI. DNA of the CDR3: TGTGCCAGCAGTTCCACCGGATCTTATGGCTACACCTTC. Protein: CASSSTGSYGYTF.

This clone is a singleton in its sample. V usage is TRBV5-6 and J usage is TRBJ1-5; TRBD1 matches at 7 bases. The CDR3 covers 14 residues. J lost 5 bases, V lost 4 bases, and 6 bases had no gene match. Germline CDR1 reads SGHDT; CDR2 reads YYEEEE. The CDR3 DNA reads as TGTGCCAGCAGCCAGGGACAGAACTATCAGCCCCAGCATTTT. Amino acids: CASSQGQNYQPQHF.

This sequence joins TRBV27 and TRBJ1-3, with unresolved D. CDR3 length equals 15 residues. Per germline, CDR1 MNHEY and CDR2 SMNVEV (reference sequence). Trimming removed 4 bases at V and 3 bases at J, with 13 bases between. DNA of the CDR3: TGTGCCAGCAGTTCTGCGGGCGCGGATGGAAACACCATATATTTT. It codes for CASSSAGADGNTIYF.

The chain joins TRBV27 to TRBJ2-1; TRBD2 aligns across 11 bases. Looked up from germline, CDR1 is MNHEY and CDR2 is SMNVEV (reference sequence). The CDR3 loop spans 15 amino acids. V shed 4 bases and J 6 bases; nucleotides not matched to a gene: 5. CDR3 in DNA: TGTGCCAGCAGTTCGGGCCTAGCGGGAGGCAATGAGCAGTTCTTC. As protein: CASSSGLAGGNEQFF.

The V gene is TRBV5-4, the J gene TRBJ2-7, with D possibly being TRBD2 (5 bases). Trimming stripped 1 base from V and 2 bases from J, with 13 bases between. The germline V gene encodes CDR1 SGHNT and CDR2 YYREEE (reference sequence). The CDR3 loop spans 15 amino acids. CDR3 bases: TGTGCCAGCAGCTTGAGGAGCGGATTCACCTACGAGCAGTACTTC. Its protein is CASSLRSGFTYEQYF.

The chain couples TRBV27 to TRBJ2-7; the D gene could be TRBD1 or TRBD2 (5 bases each). V was shortened by 5 bases and J by 4 bases, with 12 bases between the two germline ends. This CDR3 is 13 amino acids long. Per the germline V gene, CDR1 is MNHEY and CDR2 is SMNVEV (reference sequence). CDR3 sequence (DNA): TGTGCCAGCAGTGTCGGGACGGTATACGAGCAGTACTTC. As protein: CASSVGTVYEQYF.

In the case of this clone: The identical CDR3 is also encoded by other nucleotide sequences in the sample. This CDR3 reads CASSPTGTGEQYF. Here the CDR3 DNA reads TGTGCCAGCTCACCAACAGGGACGGGTGAGCAGTACTTC. The chain employs TRBV18 and TRBJ2-7; possible D gene TRBD1, 6 bases. With 2 bases removed from V and 7 bases from J, the gap between germline ends came to 12 bases. The CDR3 has 13 residues. Germline CDR1 reads KGHSH; CDR2 reads LQKENI.

The gene calls are TRBV30 and TRBJ2-7; D possibly corresponds to TRBD1 (5 bases). CDR1 is GTSNPN, CDR2 SVGIG, per germline (reference sequence). This CDR3 spans 13 amino acids. Trimming cost V 0 bases and J 2 bases, with 8 bases left between them. CDR3 sequence reads: CAWSVQATYEQYF. DNA for the CDR3: TGTGCCTGGAGTGTACAGGCGACCTACGAGCAGTACTTC.

The table lists this clone with a count of one. The chain employs TRBV4-3 and TRBJ2-1; 12 positions match TRBD2. V gave up 0 bases and J gave up 9 bases; unmatched junction bases: 15. The germline gives CDR1 LGHNA, CDR2 YSLEER. This CDR3 has 19 amino acids. Here the CDR3 reads CASSQDLSLAGGPGGEQFF. CDR3 DNA: TGCGCCAGCAGCCAAGATTTGAGTCTAGCGGGAGGGCCGGGTGGTGAGCAGTTCTTC.

The CDR3 here is CATLTFARGNQPQHF. In DNA, the CDR3 is TGTGCCACCCTCACATTCGCAAGGGGAAATCAGCCCCAGCATTTT. J is TRBJ1-5 and V is TRBV6-1, with D perhaps matching TRBD1 (5 bases). The CDR3 length is 15 residues. Per germline, CDR1 MNHNS and CDR2 SASEGT. The V end was cut by 10 bases, the J end by 4 bases, with 20 bases between.